Many counts were recorded for the clone carrying this TCR beta chain. Its antigen is as yet unknown. The record originates from a study of naive and memory T cell subsets. Study outcomes and limitations: TCRs were reportedly recovered from both biopsy types, mostly tuberculin test sites.

Four PCR rounds used nested alpha and beta constant region primers plus the SP2 primer. Alpha and beta constant region primers primed reverse transcription for blood and skin samples. One entry per CDR3 protein results from TCRdb running MiXCR on the UMI-ligation and nested PCR reads. The table records 35,000 to 40,000 distinct CDR3 sequences, approximately 9.9% of them present only once. Indicated treatment: skin biopsy from PPD injection site in Mantoux-positive individual. A UMI-containing oligonucleotide was joined by 3' ligation to the TCR cDNA template. Skin biopsies came from PPD injection sites in Mantoux-positive individuals. Reverse transcription used DNase-treated unsorted total RNA, aiming for about 1 to 1,100 ng. V lost 3 bases and J 4 bases, leaving 13 bases between the germline ends. Germline CDR1 is DFQATT and CDR2 is SNEGSKA (reference sequence). CDR3 size: 14 residues.

V and J are TRBV20-1 and TRBJ1-5; D perhaps matches TRBD1 (6 bases). The receptor was isolated from an adult in good health. The sample consisted of skin, taken from a tuberculin skin test site. CDR3 sequence reads: CSASSGQSNQPQHF. The CDR3 bases are TGCAGTGCTAGTTCAGGACAGAGTAATCAGCCCCAGCATTTT.